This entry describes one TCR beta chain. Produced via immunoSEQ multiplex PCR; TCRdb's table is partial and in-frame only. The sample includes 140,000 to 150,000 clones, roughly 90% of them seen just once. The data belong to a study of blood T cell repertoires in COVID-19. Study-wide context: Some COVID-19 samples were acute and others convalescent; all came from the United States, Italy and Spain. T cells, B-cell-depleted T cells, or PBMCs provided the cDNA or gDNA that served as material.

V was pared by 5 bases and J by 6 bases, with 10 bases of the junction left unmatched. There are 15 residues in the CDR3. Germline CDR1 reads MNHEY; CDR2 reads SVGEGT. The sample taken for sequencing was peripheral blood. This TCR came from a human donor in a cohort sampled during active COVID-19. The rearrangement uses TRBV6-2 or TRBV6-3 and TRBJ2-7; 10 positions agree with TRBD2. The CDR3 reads CASSRLAGGEGEQYF. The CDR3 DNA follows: TGTGCCAGCAGTAGACTAGCGGGCGGGGAAGGCGAGCAGTACTTC.